A selection of T cell receptor beta chains follows, all from one sample in a study of OX40 agonist ivuxolimab in advanced cancers. Sequenced by immunoSEQ multiplex PCR; TCRdb stores in-frame clones only, minus some. The sample has fewer than 25,000 clones, roughly 81% seen once. The material was CD4+ or CD8+ T cells sorted from blood, obtained in a trial of the OX40 agonist ivuxolimab. The receptors were gathered from an adult with an advanced solid tumor such as melanoma, head and neck, liver or kidney cancer. Each CDR3 is given with its conserved first and last residue. D genes are given only for firm matches. Rows may omit the clone size; those that give it use once, few, many or a size class.

.,TRBJ2-1,TRBV4-1,.,CASSLGGAAINEQFF,TGCGCCAGCAGCCTGGGGGGGGCTGCAATCAATGAGCAGTTCTTC
.,TRBJ2-1,TRBV30,.,CAWSVSANNEQFF,TGTGCCTGGAGTGTATCCGCTAACAATGAGCAGTTCTTC
.,TRBJ2-1,TRBV19,.,CASSIVPTGSNEQFF,TGTGCCAGTAGTATAGTCCCTACAGGGTCCAATGAGCAGTTCTTC
.,TRBJ1-5,TRBV30,.,CAWSVELSNQPQHF,TGTGCCTGGAGTGTGGAGTTGAGCAATCAGCCCCAGCATTTT
.,TRBJ1-5,TRBV2,.,CASSERGGGEPQHF,TGTGCCAGCAGTGAACGGGGGGGAGGGGAGCCCCAGCATTTT
once,TRBJ2-1,TRBV18,TRBD1,CASSAAGTGGLAGNEQFF,TGTGCCAGCTCTGCAGCCGGGACAGGGGGCCTCGCGGGCAATGAGCAGTTCTTC
medium-sized,TRBJ1-2,TRBV19,.,CASSPLGGSYGYTF,TGTGCCAGTAGTCCCCTGGGCGGTAGCTATGGCTACACCTTC
.,TRBJ2-7,TRBV28,TRBD1,CASSSEGQGDTYEQYF,TGTGCCAGCAGTTCTGAGGGACAGGGGGATACCTACGAGCAGTACTTC
few,TRBJ1-1,TRBV27,.,CASSLGGSMNTEAFF,TGTGCCAGCAGTTTGGGCGGTTCTATGAACACTGAAGCTTTCTTT
.,TRBJ2-1,TRBV10-1,.,CASSEAGGGNEQFF,TGCGCCAGCAGTGAGGCAGGGGGGGGCAATGAGCAGTTCTTC
.,TRBJ1-1,TRBV4-3,.,CASSQDSQNTEAFF,TGCGCCAGCAGCCAGGACAGCCAGAACACTGAAGCTTTCTTT
.,TRBJ1-1,TRBV19,.,CASSLLGVMAFF,TGTGCCAGTAGTCTCCTGGGCGTGATGGCTTTCTTT
.,TRBJ1-1,TRBV29-1,.,CSAPDSMNTEAFF,TGCAGCGCCCCGGACAGCATGAACACTGAAGCTTTCTTT
.,TRBJ1-1,TRBV28,.,CATEGSGYFSTEAFF,TGTGCCACGGAGGGCTCGGGATATTTCAGCACTGAAGCTTTCTTT
.,TRBJ2-5,TRBV9,TRBD1,CASSTRDRGLETQYF,TGTGCCAGCAGCACCCGGGACAGGGGTTTAGAGACCCAGTACTTC
.,TRBJ1-2,TRBV5-1,.,CASSSIDSYGYTF,TGCGCCAGCAGTTCAATTGACAGTTATGGCTACACCTTC
.,TRBJ2-7,TRBV6-5,.,CASSYLAGAREQYF,TGTGCCAGCAGTTACCTTGCGGGGGCGAGAGAGCAGTACTTC
.,TRBJ1-5,TRBV28,.,CASSYVGVGNQPQHF,TGTGCCAGCAGTTACGTGGGGGTTGGGAATCAGCCCCAGCATTTT
.,TRBJ2-3,TRBV5-8,.,CASSQVGVTDTQYF,TGTGCCAGCAGCCAAGTTGGGGTAACAGATACGCAGTATTTT
few,TRBJ1-5,TRBV6-5,.,CASRPRGGGQPQHF,TGTGCCAGCAGGCCGAGGGGGGGAGGTCAGCCCCAGCATTTT
.,TRBJ1-5,TRBV27,.,CASSSPGEGQPQHF,TGTGCCAGCAGTTCACCGGGGGAGGGGCAGCCCCAGCATTTT
.,TRBJ1-1,TRBV7-9,.,CASSPARLNTEAFF,TGTGCCAGCTCCCCGGCACGTTTGAACACTGAAGCTTTCTTT
.,TRBJ2-2,TRBV11-3,TRBD1,CASSSRQGGITGELFF,TGTGCCAGCAGCTCTCGACAGGGTGGAATCACCGGGGAGCTGTTTTTT